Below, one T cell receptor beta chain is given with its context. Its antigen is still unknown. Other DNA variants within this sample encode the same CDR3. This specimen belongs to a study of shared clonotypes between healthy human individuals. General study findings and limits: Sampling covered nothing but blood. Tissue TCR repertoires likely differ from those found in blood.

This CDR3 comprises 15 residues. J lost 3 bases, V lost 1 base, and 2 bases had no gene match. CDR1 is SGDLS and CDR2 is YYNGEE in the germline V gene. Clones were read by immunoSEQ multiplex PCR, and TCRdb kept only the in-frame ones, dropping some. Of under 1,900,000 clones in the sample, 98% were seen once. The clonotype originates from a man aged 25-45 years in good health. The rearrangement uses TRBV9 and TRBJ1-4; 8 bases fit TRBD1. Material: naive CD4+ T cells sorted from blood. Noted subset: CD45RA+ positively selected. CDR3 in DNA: TGTGCCAGCAGCGTATCGACAGGGGCTAATGAAAAACTGTTTTTT. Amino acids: CASSVSTGANEKLFF.